The 5 T cell receptor beta chains reported below all come from one sample, sequenced in a study of blood T cell repertoires in COVID-19. This table comes from immunoSEQ multiplex PCR, and its TCRdb copy is limited to in-frame clones, with some not included. The table has under 250,000 clones, about 90% seen once. What was sequenced was peripheral blood. The receptors were sampled from a man aged 55 to 70 with acute or convalescent COVID-19.

This clone has a single count. J is TRBJ1-2 and V is TRBV5-4; perhaps TRBD1 as D (6 bases). CDR1 is SGHNT and CDR2 is YYREEE in the germline V gene (reference sequence). V lost 0 bases to trimming and J lost 8 bases, with 11 bases between them. CDR3 length: 13 residues. This chain's CDR3 is CASSLAGTMGYTF. DNA for the CDR3: TGTGCCAGCAGCTTGGCCGGGACAATGGGCTACACCTTC.

This clone was seen only a few times. The chain couples TRBV5-1 to TRBJ2-5, with 12 bases fitting TRBD1. Germline trimming cut 4 bases from V and 0 bases from J; bases unmatched to any gene: 4. The germline V gene encodes CDR1 SGHRS and CDR2 YFSETQ. The CDR3 length is 16 residues. The CDR3 DNA reads as TGCGCCAGCAGCCCCGGGACAGGGGGCTACCAAGAGACCCAGTACTTC. Translated: CASSPGTGGYQETQYF. Filled out from reference TRBV5-1 and TRBJ2-5, the complete variable domain reads KAGVTQTPRYLIKTRGQQVTLSCSPISGHRSVSWYQQTPGQGLQFLFEYFSETQRNKGNFPGRFSGRQFSNSRSEMNVSTLELGDSALYLCASSPGTGGYQETQYFGPGTRLLVL.

V and J are TRBV27 and TRBJ2-5, with 8 bases identical to TRBD1. Germline lookup yields CDR1 MNHEY and CDR2 SMNVEV (reference sequence). Trimming cost V 6 bases and J 1 base; bases outside gene matches: 4. The CDR3 has 14 residues. Here the CDR3 reads CASSKDRVQETQYF. The CDR3 nucleotides are TGTGCCAGCAGCAAGGACAGGGTCCAAGAGACCCAGTACTTC.

The rearrangement uses TRBV29-1 and TRBJ1-4; D uncertain. The CDR3 consists of 14 residues. Germline CDR1 and CDR2: SQVTM and ANQGSEA. With 6 bases removed from V and 3 bases from J, the gap between germline ends came to 14 bases. The CDR3 loop is CSVVWQPPNEKLFF. CDR3 bases: TGCAGCGTGGTTTGGCAACCCCCTAATGAAAAACTGTTTTTT.

The genes are TRBV6-5 and TRBJ2-7; 7 positions match TRBD2. With 6 bases clipped from V and 9 bases from J, the junction kept 14 bases outside the gene matches. The CDR3 sequence is 14 residues long. Germline loops: CDR1 MNHEY, CDR2 SVGAGI. CDR3 nucleotide sequence: TGTGCCAGCAGCTATCGGGGGGTATCAGGCTGGCAGTACTTC. It translates to CASSYRGVSGWQYF.